Below are 9 T cell receptor beta chains sequenced from a single sample in a study of blood T cell repertoires in COVID-19. TCRdb's table, derived via immunoSEQ multiplex PCR, lists solely in-frame clones and lacks some. The sample holds around 250,000 clones; more than 65% are singletons and the top ten take 3.1%. Sequenced sample: peripheral blood. The origin of the receptors is a woman in her late teens or twenties with acute or convalescent COVID-19.

This clone has just a few counts. The V call is TRBV9, the J call TRBJ2-7; possibly TRBD1 for D (7 bases). The ends were cut back, 4 bases at V and 1 base at J, with 15 bases in the middle. Germline loops: CDR1 SGDLS, CDR2 YYNGEE. The CDR3 is made up of 15 amino acids. CDR3 protein: CASSTTEGASYEQYF. The CDR3 region has the DNA TGTGCCAGCAGCACCACGGAGGGGGCTTCCTACGAGCAGTACTTC.

This rearrangement joins TRBV28 to TRBJ2-7; possibly TRBD1 for D (6 bases). The V end was cut by 5 bases, the J end by 7 bases, with 21 bases between. CDR1 is MDHEN, CDR2 SYDVKM, per germline. The CDR3 loop spans 15 amino acids. CDR3 in amino acids: CASSQPQGWDLEQYF. The CDR3 nucleotides read TGTGCCAGCAGTCAGCCACAGGGTTGGGATCTGGAGCAGTACTTC.

This clone has more than one count but fewer than ten. The V and J genes are TRBV7-6 and TRBJ1-5; 7 nucleotides line up with TRBD1. This CDR3 has 15 residues. Germline CDR1 reads SGHVS; CDR2 reads FNYEAQ. V shed 0 bases, J shed 4 bases, and the junction held 3 bases outside the gene matches. The CDR3 here is CASSLATGLNQPQHF. CDR3 coding DNA: TGTGCCAGCAGCTTAGCGACAGGGTTAAATCAGCCCCAGCATTTT.

Concerning this clone itself: At the DNA level, this CDR3 is encoded by other sequences in the same sample as well. J is TRBJ2-7 and V is TRBV18, with 7 bases that match TRBD1. Germline CDR1 reads KGHSH; CDR2 reads LQKENI. The CDR3 totals 14 residues. Unmatched junction bases numbered 2, after V lost 3 bases and J lost 0 bases. The CDR3 region is CASSPGTVSYEQYF. CDR3 nucleotide sequence: TGTGCCAGCTCACCCGGGACAGTCTCCTACGAGCAGTACTTC.

V gene TRBV4-3 combines with J gene TRBJ2-7; 8 bases match TRBD1. The germline V gene encodes CDR1 LGHNA and CDR2 YSLEER. The V segment lost 0 bases and the J segment 4 bases; nucleotides outside the gene matches: 8. This CDR3 has 16 residues. For the CDR3, the DNA is TGCGCCAGCAGCCAAGATCCGGCAGGGGGCTGGTACGAGCAGTACTTC. This translates into CASSQDPAGGWYEQYF.

The chain combines TRBV9 with TRBJ2-1, with 7 bases lining up with TRBD2. The CDR3 is 17 amino acids. V trimming: 0 bases; J trimming: 4 bases; junction bases outside the gene matches: 10. Germline V gives CDR1 SGDLS, CDR2 YYNGEE. The CDR3 spells CASSVDPSGTLYNEQFF. The CDR3 coding sequence is TGTGCCAGCAGCGTAGACCCCAGCGGGACCCTATACAATGAGCAGTTCTTC.

The CDR3 loop reads CASSSGAGVGYTF. CDR3 bases: TGTGCCAGCAGTTCCGGTGCGGGGGTTGGCTACACCTTC. The chain couples TRBV12-3 or TRBV12-4 to TRBJ1-2, with TRBD1 as a possible D gene (5 bases). The length of the CDR3 is 13 residues. The V end lost 4 bases, the J end lost 7 bases, and 13 bases lay between the germline ends.

The V call is TRBV3-1 (or the pseudogene TRBV3-2), the J call TRBJ2-7; 8 bases line up with TRBD2. The germline V gene encodes CDR1 LGHDT and CDR2 YNNKEL (reference sequence). The CDR3 has 16 residues. Germline trimming cut 3 bases from V and 4 bases from J; bases unmatched to any gene: 11. CDR3 sequence (DNA): TGTGCCAGCAGCCATCTCGGATGGACTAGCCAGTACGAGCAGTACTTC. Its translation is CASSHLGWTSQYEQYF.

This clone has just one count. The V gene is TRBV7-2, the J gene TRBJ1-5; unclear D gene. The germline gives CDR1 SGHTA, CDR2 FQGNSA. The CDR3 loop spans 15 amino acids. V was pared by 4 bases and J by 0 bases, with 10 bases between. This CDR3 is CASSWAGYSNQPQHF. For the CDR3, the DNA is TGTGCCAGCAGCTGGGCAGGCTATAGCAATCAGCCCCAGCATTTT.